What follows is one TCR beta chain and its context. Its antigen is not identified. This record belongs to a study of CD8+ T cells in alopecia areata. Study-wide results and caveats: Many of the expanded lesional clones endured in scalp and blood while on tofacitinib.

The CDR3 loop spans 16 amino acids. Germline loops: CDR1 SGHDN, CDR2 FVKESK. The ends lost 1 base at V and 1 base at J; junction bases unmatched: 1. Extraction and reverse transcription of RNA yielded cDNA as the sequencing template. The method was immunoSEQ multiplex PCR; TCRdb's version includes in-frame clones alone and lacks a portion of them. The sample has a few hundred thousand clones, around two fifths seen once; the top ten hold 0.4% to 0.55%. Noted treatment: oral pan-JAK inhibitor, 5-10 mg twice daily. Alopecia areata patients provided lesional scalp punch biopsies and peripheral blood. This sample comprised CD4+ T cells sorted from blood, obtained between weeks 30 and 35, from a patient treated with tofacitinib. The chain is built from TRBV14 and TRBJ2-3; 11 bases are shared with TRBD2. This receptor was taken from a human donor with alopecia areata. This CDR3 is CASSQVAGGRTDTQYF. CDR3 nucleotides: TGTGCCAGCAGCCAAGTAGCGGGGGGGCGCACAGATACGCAGTATTTT. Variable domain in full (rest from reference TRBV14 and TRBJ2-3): EAGVTQFPSHSVIEKGQTVTLRCDPISGHDNLYWYRRVMGKEIKFLLHFVKESKQDESGMPNNRFLAERTGGTYSTLKVQPAELEDSGVYFCASSQVAGGRTDTQYFGPGTRLTVL.